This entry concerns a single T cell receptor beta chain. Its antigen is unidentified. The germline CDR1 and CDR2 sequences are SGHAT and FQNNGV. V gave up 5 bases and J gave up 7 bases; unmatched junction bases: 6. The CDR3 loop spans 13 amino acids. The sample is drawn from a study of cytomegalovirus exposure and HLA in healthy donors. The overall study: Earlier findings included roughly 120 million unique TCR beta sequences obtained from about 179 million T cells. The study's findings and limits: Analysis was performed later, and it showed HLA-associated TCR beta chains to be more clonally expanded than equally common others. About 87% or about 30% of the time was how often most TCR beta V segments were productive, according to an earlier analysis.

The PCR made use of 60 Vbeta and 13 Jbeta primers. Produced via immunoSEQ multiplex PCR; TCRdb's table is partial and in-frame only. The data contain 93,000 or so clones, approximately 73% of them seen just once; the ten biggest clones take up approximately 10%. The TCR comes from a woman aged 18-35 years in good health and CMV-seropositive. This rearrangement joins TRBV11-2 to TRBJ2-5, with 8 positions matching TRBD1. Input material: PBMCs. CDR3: CASSAGQGRTQYF. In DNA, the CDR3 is TGTGCCAGCAGCGCCGGACAGGGTAGGACCCAGTACTTC.